This T cell receptor (beta chain) was captured in a study of shared clonotypes between healthy human individuals (dated by TCRdb to 2019 to 2021). In terms of the full investigation: Three men and a couple of women, aged 18 to 49 years, made up the cohort. Per donor, leukapheresis produced somewhere between about 0.9 and 10 billion PBMCs. The study deeply sequenced blood TCR repertoires of about 5 healthy adults to estimate repertoire size and the extent of clonotype sharing between individuals. To increase sequencing depth and limit assay-specific biases, different laboratories used diverse techniques to prepare libraries and sequence TCR repertoires. Per donor, three plates each were used for CD4 naive and CD4 memory, two for CD8 naive, and one for CD8 memory. Study-level results and caveats: Based on pairwise subsampling, the degree of clonotype sharing among donors was expected to be affected by sequencing depth. Estimated clonotype richness was generally larger for naive than for memory subsets. Because the study included only a small number of donors, the genetic and exposure-history diversity represented was limited. Sampling was restricted to blood, and TCR repertoires in tissues likely differ from the TCR repertoires found in blood. Compared with non-shared clonotypes, the clonotypes found in all four sorted-subset donors had higher generation probabilities. Rarefaction of sorted-subset datasets indicated incomplete sequencing despite the large sequencing depth. Sharing across a few donors was observed for approximately 4.6% of naive CD4, around 3.5% of naive CD8, around 2.5% of memory CD4, and roughly 0.43% of memory CD8 clonotypes.

This clone was observed once. This receptor's antigen is unknown. No qualities accompany the bases; no much larger clone lies one base away. CDR1 and CDR2 were assigned from the germline V gene as SNHLY and FYNNEI. The CDR3 holds 12 amino acids from the cysteine to the phenylalanine. Only the CDR3 portion is preserved as DNA: 36 bases, with reading frame beginning at the first base. V gives up 7 bases and J gives up 4 bases, and the segment between their germline ends measures 10 bases. TCR CDR3 regions were amplified from genomic DNA by multiplex PCR using the deep immunoSEQ assay. Extracted genomic DNA from each cell subset was distributed evenly across all wells of several immunoSEQ 96-well plates, and each plate was treated as a replicate. Each replicate PCR for sorted subsets received roughly 0.2 ug genomic DNA, equal to tens of thousands of T cell genomes. The purified libraries were quantified using a Qubit 3.0 fluorometer, sized with a Bioanalyzer 2100, and then quantified again using the KAPA Library Quantification kit. Every immunoSEQ 96-well plate was sequenced on a separate single-read 150-cycle Illumina NextSeq 550 flow cell. In the paper's pipeline: Because the immunoSEQ output held only junctional sequences and lacked quality scores, the filtering could not match the filtering applied to full-length reads. To assign V/J genes and CDR3, sequences were annotated against IMGT germline references using PyIR, a Python wrapper for IgBLAST v1.9. Reads were filtered out if the reads had weak V/J assignments (E-value above 1e-6), no CDR3, stop codons, out-of-frame junctions, or ambiguous translated residues. V3J clonotypes were defined by identical inferred V gene, J gene, and CDR3 amino acid sequence. The percentage overlap between two repertoires was calculated by dividing the number of shared unique clonotypes by the size of the smaller repertoire. Three approaches were used to assess repertoire richness: RTK rarefaction, the Chao1 estimator, and Recon v2.1 estimates of unobserved clonotypes. Generation probabilities were computed with OLGA for all TCRbeta clonotypes obtained by the gDNA method from four donors. TCRdb mirrors the immuneACCESS table, restricted to in-frame sequences. Some clones are absent from its copies; in checked studies, under half trace to an unresolved V gene, and the reason for the others is unknown. D and trimming come from the DNA, and the V and J calls and clone size come from that table. The sample profile shows some 2,100,000 clones; about 93% of them were found once. The ten largest clones add up to more than 1.5% of the sample.

CD8 naive samples consisted of CD45RO-negative cells that were positively selected for CCR7, yielding a CD45RA+CCR7+ population without TemRA cells. Healthy HIV-negative adults with no recently reported acute infections or vaccinations were included as donors. Every donor was a Caucasian adult residing in Nashville, Tennessee, USA. Blood was obtained by leukapheresis, after which PBMCs were separated by Ficoll-Histopaque density gradient centrifugation and cryopreserved in liquid nitrogen vapor phase. Purity and quantity of every magnetically sorted T cell population were checked by analytical flow cytometry. Genomic DNA was isolated from every sorted fraction and measured by UV absorbance on a Nanodrop 2000c.

Sequenced sample: naive CD8+ T cells from PBMCs. The cell subset or site label, read with the paper, signifies: CD45RA+CCR7+. The chain links TRBV2 with TRBJ1-1; tentative D gene TRBD1, with 5 bases matching. The receptor comes from a man aged 18 to 30 in good health. Some clones in this sample may be carry-over from other donors' samples. The nucleotide sequence is given as TGTGCCAGCATTGGGGGATTCACTGAAGCTTTCTTT. Translation gives CASIGGFTEAFF.